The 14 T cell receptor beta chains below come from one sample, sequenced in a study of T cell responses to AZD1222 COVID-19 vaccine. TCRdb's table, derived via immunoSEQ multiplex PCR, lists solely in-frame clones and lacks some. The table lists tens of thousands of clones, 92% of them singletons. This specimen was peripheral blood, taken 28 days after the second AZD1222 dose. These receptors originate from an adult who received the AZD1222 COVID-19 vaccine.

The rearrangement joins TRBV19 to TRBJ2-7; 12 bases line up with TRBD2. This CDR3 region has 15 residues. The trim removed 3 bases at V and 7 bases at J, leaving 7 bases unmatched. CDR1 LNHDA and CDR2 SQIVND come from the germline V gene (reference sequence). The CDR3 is CASSMTSGSLSEQYF. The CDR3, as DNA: TGTGCCAGTAGTATGACTAGCGGGAGCTTGAGTGAGCAGTACTTC.

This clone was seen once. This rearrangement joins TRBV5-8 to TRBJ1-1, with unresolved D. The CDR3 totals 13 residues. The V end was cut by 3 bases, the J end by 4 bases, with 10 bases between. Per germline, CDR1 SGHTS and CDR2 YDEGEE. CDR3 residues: CASSYQVRTEAFF. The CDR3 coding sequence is TGTGCCAGCAGCTATCAGGTTCGCACTGAAGCTTTCTTT.

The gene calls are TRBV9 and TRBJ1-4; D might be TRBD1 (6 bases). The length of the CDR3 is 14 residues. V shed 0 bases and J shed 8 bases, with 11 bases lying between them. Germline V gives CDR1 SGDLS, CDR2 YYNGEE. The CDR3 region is CASSVGGGSEKLFF. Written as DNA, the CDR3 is TGTGCCAGCAGCGTAGGAGGGGGGTCGGAAAAACTGTTTTTT.

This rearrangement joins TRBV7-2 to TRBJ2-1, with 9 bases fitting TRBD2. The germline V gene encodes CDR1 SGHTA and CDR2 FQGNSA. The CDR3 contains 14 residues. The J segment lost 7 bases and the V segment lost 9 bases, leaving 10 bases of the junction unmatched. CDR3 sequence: CASLGREGLNEQFF. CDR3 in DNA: TGTGCCAGTTTGGGGCGGGAGGGTCTGAATGAGCAGTTCTTC.

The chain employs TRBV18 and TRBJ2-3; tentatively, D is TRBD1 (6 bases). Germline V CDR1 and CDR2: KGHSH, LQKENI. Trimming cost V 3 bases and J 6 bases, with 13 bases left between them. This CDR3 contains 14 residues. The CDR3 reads CASSPPGAQDTQYF. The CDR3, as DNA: TGTGCCAGCTCACCTCCAGGGGCGCAGGATACGCAGTATTTT.

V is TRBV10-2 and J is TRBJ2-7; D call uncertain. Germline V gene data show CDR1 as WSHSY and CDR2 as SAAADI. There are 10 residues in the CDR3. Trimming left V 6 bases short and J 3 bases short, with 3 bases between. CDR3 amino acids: CASSNYEQYF. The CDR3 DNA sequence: TGCGCCAGCAGCAACTACGAGCAGTACTTC.

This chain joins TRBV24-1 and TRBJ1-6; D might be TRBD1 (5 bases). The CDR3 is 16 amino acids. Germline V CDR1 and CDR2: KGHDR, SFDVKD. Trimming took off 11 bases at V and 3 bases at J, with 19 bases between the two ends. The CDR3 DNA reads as TGTGCCAACACTAAAGGCGGGGGGGTCTATAATTCACCCCTCCACTTT. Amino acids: CANTKGGGVYNSPLHF.

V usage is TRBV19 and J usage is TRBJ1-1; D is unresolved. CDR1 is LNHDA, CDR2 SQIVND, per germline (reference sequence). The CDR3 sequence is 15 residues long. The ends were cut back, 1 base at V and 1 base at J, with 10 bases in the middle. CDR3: CASSIGPERNTEAFF. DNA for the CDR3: TGTGCCAGTAGTATAGGTCCAGAAAGGAACACTGAAGCTTTCTTT.

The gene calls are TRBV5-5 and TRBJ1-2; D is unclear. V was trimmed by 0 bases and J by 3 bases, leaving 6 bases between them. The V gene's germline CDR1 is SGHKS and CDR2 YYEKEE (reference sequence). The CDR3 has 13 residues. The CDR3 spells CASSLVRYYGYTF. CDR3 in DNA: TGTGCCAGCAGCTTGGTCAGGTACTATGGCTACACCTTC.

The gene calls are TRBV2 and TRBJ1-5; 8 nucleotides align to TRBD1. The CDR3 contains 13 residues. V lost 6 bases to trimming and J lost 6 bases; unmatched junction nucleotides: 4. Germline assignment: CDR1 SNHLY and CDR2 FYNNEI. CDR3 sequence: CASRGQGSQPQHF. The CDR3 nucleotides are TGTGCCAGCAGAGGACAGGGTTCTCAGCCCCAGCATTTT.

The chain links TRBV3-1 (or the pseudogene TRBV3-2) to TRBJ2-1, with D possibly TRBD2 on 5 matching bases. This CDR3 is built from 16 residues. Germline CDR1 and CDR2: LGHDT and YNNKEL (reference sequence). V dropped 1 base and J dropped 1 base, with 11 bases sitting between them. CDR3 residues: CASSQAGSRSYNEQFF. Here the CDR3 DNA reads TGTGCCAGCAGCCAAGCGGGGAGTAGGTCCTACAATGAGCAGTTCTTC.

The CDR3 protein is CAWLVGSGLIGEQFF. In DNA form, the CDR3 reads TGTGCCTGGTTGGTAGGTAGCGGGCTCATAGGAGAGCAGTTCTTC. The chain couples TRBV30 to TRBJ2-1, with TRBD2 identical over 7 bases. This CDR3 comprises 15 residues. After removal of 5 bases from V and 10 bases from J, the junction contained 17 bases not matched to a gene. CDR1 is GTSNPN and CDR2 is SVGIG in the germline V gene (reference sequence). The full variable domain, in which reference TRBV30 and TRBJ2-1 provide the parts outside the CDR3, is SQTIHQWPATLVQPVGSPLSLECTVEGTSNPNLYWYRQAAGRGLQLLFYSVGIGQISSEVPQNLSASRPQDRQFILSSKKLLLSDSGFYLCAWLVGSGLIGEQFFGPGTRLTVL.

The CDR3 is CASRQILAVYEQYF. In nucleotides, the CDR3 is TGTGCCAGCAGGCAGATCCTAGCGGTCTACGAGCAGTACTTC. The chain recombines TRBV11-2 with TRBJ2-7; 7 bases are shared with TRBD2. CDR1 SGHAT and CDR2 FQNNGV come from the germline V gene. This CDR3 is 14 amino acids long. J lost 3 bases, V lost 6 bases, and 8 bases had no gene match.

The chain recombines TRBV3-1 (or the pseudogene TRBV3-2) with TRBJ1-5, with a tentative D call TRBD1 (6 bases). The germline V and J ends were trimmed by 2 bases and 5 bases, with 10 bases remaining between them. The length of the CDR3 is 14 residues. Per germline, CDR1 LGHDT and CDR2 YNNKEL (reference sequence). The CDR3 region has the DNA TGTGCCAGCAGCCAACGAAGGGGGGATCAGCCCCAGCATTTT. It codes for CASSQRRGDQPQHF.